The next 30 T cell receptor beta chains were all read from a single sample in a study of T cells in localized non-small cell lung cancer. Assay: immunoSEQ multiplex PCR; the TCRdb copy retains only in-frame clones and omits some. The table includes 70,000 to 85,000 clones, about four fifths detected once. Source: peripheral blood, taken before any cancer treatment. The receptor set was obtained from a female donor older than 55 with stage I lung adenocarcinoma.

In DNA, the CDR3 is TGTGCCAGCAGTTTAAACCCCAGGGCAACTAATGAAAAACTGTTTTTT. Protein: CASSLNPRATNEKLFF. J is TRBJ1-4 and V is TRBV27; maybe TRBD1 (5 bases). The CDR3 contains 16 residues. Germline V gives CDR1 MNHEY, CDR2 SMNVEV (reference sequence). V dropped 2 bases and J dropped 0 bases, with 10 bases sitting between them. Using reference TRBV27 and TRBJ1-4 for the parts outside the CDR3, the full variable domain is EAQVTQNPRYLITVTGKKLTVTCSQNMNHEYMSWYRQDPGLGLRQIYYSMNVEVTDKGDVPEGYKVSRKEKRNFPLILESPSPNQTSLYFCASSLNPRATNEKLFFGSGTQLSVL.

This chain connects TRBV5-1 to TRBJ2-1; 12 nucleotides match TRBD2. This CDR3 has 16 residues. V was pared by 1 base and J by 8 bases, with 7 bases of the junction left unmatched. CDR1 is SGHRS, CDR2 YFSETQ, per germline. This CDR3 reads CASSLLPSGRAHEQFF. As DNA, the CDR3 is TGCGCCAGCAGCTTGCTCCCTAGCGGGAGGGCCCATGAGCAGTTCTTC. Using reference TRBV5-1 and TRBJ2-1 for the parts outside the CDR3, the full variable domain is KAGVTQTPRYLIKTRGQQVTLSCSPISGHRSVSWYQQTPGQGLQFLFEYFSETQRNKGNFPGRFSGRQFSNSRSEMNVSTLELGDSALYLCASSLLPSGRAHEQFFGPGTRLTVL.

V gene TRBV9 combines with J gene TRBJ2-7; 11 positions agree with TRBD2. This CDR3 spans 19 amino acids. CDR1 is SGDLS and CDR2 is YYNGEE in the germline V gene. V shed 4 bases, J shed 3 bases, and the junction held 18 bases outside the gene matches. The CDR3 DNA sequence: TGTGCCAGCAGCTCATCGGAGGAGACTAGCGGGATCGGTAGCTACGAGCAGTACTTC. It is translated as CASSSSEETSGIGSYEQYF.

This chain uses TRBV4-2 with TRBJ2-3; maybe TRBD1 (6 bases). The germline V gene encodes CDR1 LGHNA and CDR2 YNFKEQ. Trimming took 0 bases from V and 1 from J, leaving 8 bases between them. This CDR3 spans 15 amino acids. The CDR3 sequence: CASSQDGGGTDTQYF. The CDR3 DNA sequence: TGTGCCAGCAGCCAAGATGGGGGCGGCACAGATACGCAGTATTTT.

This clone was observed a single time. V and J are TRBV30 and TRBJ1-1; D gene uncertain. The germline V and J ends were trimmed by 0 bases and 1 base, with 6 bases remaining between them. The CDR3 is made up of 13 amino acids. Per the germline V gene, CDR1 is GTSNPN and CDR2 is SVGIG (reference sequence). The CDR3 nucleotides read TGTGCCTGGAGTGTCCACAAGAACACTGAAGCTTTCTTT. It yields the protein CAWSVHKNTEAFF.

The gene calls are TRBV14 and TRBJ2-1, with D unresolved. Germline V gives CDR1 SGHDN, CDR2 FVKESK. Deletions cut 4 bases from V and 4 bases from J, with 17 bases between. This CDR3 is 16 amino acids long. The CDR3 coding sequence is TGTGCCAGCAGCCCACTTATACAGTCTGGTTACAATGAGCAGTTCTTC. Protein sequence: CASSPLIQSGYNEQFF. Full variable domain (missing parts from reference TRBV14 and TRBJ2-1): EAGVTQFPSHSVIEKGQTVTLRCDPISGHDNLYWYRRVMGKEIKFLLHFVKESKQDESGMPNNRFLAERTGGTYSTLKVQPAELEDSGVYFCASSPLIQSGYNEQFFGPGTRLTVL.

J is TRBJ2-5 and V is TRBV19, with D hard to call. Germline lookup yields CDR1 LNHDA and CDR2 SQIVND (reference sequence). The CDR3 has 11 amino acids. Trimming stripped 6 bases from V and 5 bases from J, with 7 bases between. CDR3 DNA sequence: TGTGCCAGTAGCATCCGGGAGACCCAGTACTTC. Protein: CASSIRETQYF.

The J gene is TRBJ2-7, the V gene TRBV6-5, with 10 bases matching TRBD1. The germline gives CDR1 MNHEY, CDR2 SVGAGI. Germline trimming cut 5 bases from V and 2 bases from J; bases unmatched to any gene: 3. The CDR3 length is 14 residues. CDR3 protein: CASSTTGGPYEQYF. DNA for the CDR3: TGTGCCAGCAGTACGACAGGGGGCCCCTACGAGCAGTACTTC.

The chain couples TRBV7-9 to TRBJ1-4; 8 nucleotides align to TRBD1. J was trimmed by 8 bases and V by 5 bases; bases with no gene match: 10. Germline lookup yields CDR1 SEHNR and CDR2 FQNEAQ (reference sequence). The CDR3 covers 15 residues. DNA for the CDR3: TGTGCCAGCAGCCTACAAATCGACAGGGGAGAAAAACTGTTTTTT. It is translated as CASSLQIDRGEKLFF.

The genes are TRBV2 and TRBJ1-6; D remains unclear. CDR1 and CDR2 from the germline V gene are SNHLY and FYNNEI. The V and J ends lost 3 bases and 5 bases respectively, with 8 bases between them. The CDR3 is made up of 14 amino acids. The CDR3 loop is CASSDSGDNSPLHF. The DNA for the CDR3 is TGTGCCAGCAGTGATTCCGGGGATAATTCACCCCTCCACTTT.

V is TRBV9 and J is TRBJ2-1; D gene unclear. The V end lost 3 bases, the J end lost 1 base, and 14 bases lay between the germline ends. The CDR3 sequence is 16 residues long. Germline loops: CDR1 SGDLS, CDR2 YYNGEE. In DNA, the CDR3 is TGTGCCAGCAGCGAGTATGGCGGCACATCCTACAATGAGCAGTTCTTC. It encodes CASSEYGGTSYNEQFF.

V usage is TRBV28 and J usage is TRBJ1-2, with unresolved D. The CDR3 is 15 amino acids. Looked up from germline, CDR1 is MDHEN and CDR2 is SYDVKM. With 5 bases removed from V and 6 bases from J, the gap between germline ends came to 19 bases. CDR3 amino acids: CASSRTLDRPHGYTF. In nucleotides, the CDR3 is TGTGCCAGCAGTAGAACCTTGGACCGACCCCATGGCTACACCTTC.

This clone occurred a few times. The rearrangement links TRBV6-6 to TRBJ1-6, with 9 positions matching TRBD1. The CDR3 has 15 amino acids. The germline V gene has CDR1 MNHNY and CDR2 SVGAGI (reference sequence). Losses at the gene ends were 5 bases for V and 9 bases for J; bases not matched to a gene: 8. The CDR3 sequence: CASSTTGGRGSPLHF. In nucleotides, the CDR3 is TGTGCCAGCAGTACAACAGGGGGCAGGGGTTCACCCCTCCACTTT.

This CDR3 is CASSKAPAGESYEQYF. CDR3 DNA: TGTGCCAGCAGCAAAGCGCCAGCGGGAGAATCCTACGAGCAGTACTTC. This chain joins TRBV21-1 and TRBJ2-7; the DNA was not used to check the table's D call, TRBD2. TRBV21-1 constitutes a pseudogene. CDR3 size: 16 residues.

The rearrangement uses TRBV7-2 and TRBJ2-2, with TRBD1 identical over 11 bases. The V gene end was trimmed by 4 bases and the J gene end by 7 bases; junction bases not matched to a gene: 5. CDR3 length: 15 residues. Germline lookup yields CDR1 SGHTA and CDR2 FQGNSA. CDR3 sequence: CASSSRTGGVGELFF. The CDR3, as DNA: TGTGCCAGCAGCTCACGGACAGGGGGCGTCGGGGAGCTGTTTTTT.

This clone was picked up one time. The J gene is TRBJ1-1, the V gene TRBV5-1; TRBD1 is a possible D gene (5 bases). This CDR3 region has 14 residues. Per germline, CDR1 SGHRS and CDR2 YFSETQ. With 0 bases removed from V and 4 bases from J, the gap between germline ends came to 10 bases. The CDR3 protein is CASSLALGGTEAFF. The CDR3 DNA reads TGCGCCAGCAGCTTGGCCTTGGGGGGCACTGAAGCTTTCTTT.

The CDR3 nucleotides are TGTGCCAGCAGCTCCCAGGGCACAGATACGCAGTATTTT. Amino acids: CASSSQGTDTQYF. The gene calls are TRBV11-2 and TRBJ2-3; D remains unclear. The CDR3 is 13 residues long. Germline CDR1 SGHAT, CDR2 FQNNGV. Trimming shortened V by 4 bases and J by 1 base, and 6 bases separated the two germline ends.

This clone was counted a few times. V usage is TRBV19 and J usage is TRBJ1-5; D perhaps matches TRBD1 (5 bases). This CDR3 spans 15 amino acids. Germline V gene lookup returns CDR1 LNHDA and CDR2 SQIVND (reference sequence). The germline V and J ends were trimmed by 3 bases and 7 bases, with 16 bases remaining between them. CDR3 residues: CASSISDRAGQPQHF. CDR3 in DNA: TGTGCCAGTAGTATCAGTGACAGAGCGGGGCAGCCCCAGCATTTT.

Here the CDR3 reads CASSLLDYGYTF. Here the CDR3 DNA reads TGTGCCAGCAGCTTGTTGGACTATGGCTACACCTTC. The genes are TRBV5-6 and TRBJ1-2, with D uncertain. In germline, CDR1 is SGHDT, CDR2 YYEEEE. With 1 base removed from V and 3 bases from J, the gap between germline ends came to 4 bases. The CDR3 runs to 12 residues.

The chain employs TRBV29-1 and TRBJ1-1, with D tentatively TRBD1 (6 bases). CDR1 SQVTM and CDR2 ANQGSEA come from the germline V gene. This CDR3 comprises 12 residues. V dropped 7 bases and J dropped 12 bases, with 21 bases sitting between them. CDR3 DNA: TGCAGCGGGGCAGGCGCGGGGGCGTTGACTTTCTTT. It is translated as CSGAGAGALTFF. The full variable domain, its missing parts supplied by reference TRBV29-1 and TRBJ1-1, is SAVISQKPSRDICQRGTSLTIQCQVDSQVTMMFWYRQQPGQSLTLIATANQGSEATYESGFVIDKFPISRPNLTFSTLTVSNMSPEDSSIYLCSGAGAGALTFFGQGTRLTVV.

V gene TRBV4-3 combines with J gene TRBJ1-2, with D perhaps matching TRBD1 (5 bases). This CDR3 is built from 15 residues. Deletions cut 4 bases from V and 0 bases from J, with 12 bases between. Per germline, CDR1 LGHNA and CDR2 YSLEER. CDR3 sequence reads: CASSPSPTANYGYTF. CDR3 nucleotides: TGCGCCAGCAGCCCCTCCCCGACAGCTAACTATGGCTACACCTTC.

The chain has TRBV5-1 and TRBJ2-4, with a tentative D call TRBD1 (5 bases). CDR3 length equals 17 residues. Germline lookup yields CDR1 SGHRS and CDR2 YFSETQ. V dropped 0 bases and J dropped 0 bases, with 13 bases sitting between them. As DNA, the CDR3 is TGCGCCAGCAGCTTGGCCAGGGAACTCCTAGCCAAAAACATTCAGTACTTC. Translated, it gives CASSLARELLAKNIQYF.

This chain joins TRBV7-3 and TRBJ2-2; 11 positions agree with TRBD2. The CDR3 has 15 amino acids. Germline CDR1 and CDR2: SGHTA and FQGTGA. J lost 5 bases, V lost 5 bases, and 4 bases had no gene match. CDR3 DNA: TGTGCCAGCAGCCTAGGGACTAGCGGAACCGGGGAGCTGTTTTTT. Protein: CASSLGTSGTGELFF.

This chain links TRBV15 with TRBJ1-4; no definite D call. Germline V CDR1 and CDR2: LNHNV, YYDKDF (reference sequence). V lost 3 bases and J lost 6, with 8 bases in between. The CDR3 loop spans 13 amino acids. CDR3 in amino acids: CATSRDRDEKLFF. The CDR3 DNA follows: TGTGCCACCAGCAGGGACCGGGATGAAAAACTGTTTTTT.

This chain uses TRBV11-2 with TRBJ1-2; D unclear. The CDR3 is made up of 14 amino acids. V was cut by 0 bases and J by 2 bases, with 7 bases left in between. The V gene's germline CDR1 is SGHAT and CDR2 FQNNGV. This CDR3 is CASSLDGQNYGYTF. In DNA, the CDR3 is TGTGCCAGCAGCTTAGATGGGCAAAACTATGGCTACACCTTC.

The chain couples TRBV2 to TRBJ2-4; 8 nucleotides agree with TRBD1. V dropped 6 bases and J dropped 9; count of bases not matched to a gene: 4. The CDR3 has 12 residues. The V gene's germline CDR1 is SNHLY and CDR2 FYNNEI. The CDR3, as DNA: TGTGCCAGCAGAAGGACAGGGCCCATTCAGTACTTC. Residues: CASRRTGPIQYF.

In its sample, this clone was seen a few times. The J gene is TRBJ1-5, the V gene TRBV12-5; tentative D call: TRBD1 (5 bases). This CDR3 is built from 15 residues. With 5 bases removed from V and 3 bases from J, the gap between germline ends came to 14 bases. Germline CDR1 and CDR2: LGHNT and FRNRAP. The CDR3 here is CASGPPGLPNQPQHF. DNA of the CDR3: TGTGCTAGTGGTCCCCCGGGACTGCCCAATCAGCCCCAGCATTTT.

CDR3 sequence reads: CASSLVWRGTNYGYTF. The CDR3 DNA follows: TGTGCCAGCAGCTTAGTCTGGAGGGGCACCAACTATGGCTACACCTTC. V usage is TRBV7-9 and J usage is TRBJ1-2; D possibly corresponds to TRBD1 (5 bases). Germline V CDR1 and CDR2: SEHNR, FQNEAQ (reference sequence). This CDR3 region has 16 residues. Trimming left V 1 base short and J 2 bases short, with 14 bases between.

CDR3 sequence (DNA): TGCGCCAGCAGCCCGGGTGGAGGGGGCGCCTCTGGAAACACCATATATTTT. This sequence encodes CASSPGGGGASGNTIYF. The chain uses TRBV5-1 and TRBJ1-3; TRBD1 matches 7 bases. The junction had 10 bases not matched to a gene; V was cut back by 4 bases and J by 0 bases. The germline CDR1 and CDR2 sequences are SGHRS and YFSETQ. The CDR3 contains 17 residues.

The chain is built from TRBV20-1 and TRBJ2-3; the D gene is possibly TRBD1 (5 bases). This CDR3 contains 11 residues. Germline loops: CDR1 DFQATT, CDR2 SNEGSKA (reference sequence). Trimming took 5 bases from V and 6 from J, leaving 9 bases between them. The CDR3 sequence: CSAYRKDTQYF. The CDR3 bases are TGCAGTGCTTACAGGAAGGATACGCAGTATTTT.